Below are 2 T cell receptor beta chains sequenced from a single sample in a study of beta chain features in type 1 diabetes. Study-wide results and limits: TCRB CDR3s were moderately but significantly shorter in Type 1 diabetes patients in all four CD4+ subsets.

Expressed TCRB transcripts were sequenced because the isolated RNA had all been reverse transcribed beforehand. The table came from immunoSEQ multiplex PCR; TCRdb's copy has only in-frame clones and leaves some out. Counted here are about 160,000 clones, around 8% occurring once; the ten biggest clones make up over 0.45%. Their cognate antigens are unknown. Sequenced: central memory CD4+ T cells from blood. Receptor source: a woman younger than 30 with type 1 diabetes.

The chain has TRBV4-3 and TRBJ2-1, with D tentatively TRBD1 (6 bases). CDR1 is LGHNA, CDR2 YSLEER, per germline. This CDR3 has 13 residues. Trimming took off 5 bases at V and 9 bases at J, with 14 bases between the two ends. The CDR3 DNA sequence: TGCGCCAGCAGCTACGCAGGGGCCCTTGAGCAGTTCTTC. Protein sequence: CASSYAGALEQFF.

This chain connects TRBV9 to TRBJ2-1, with 9 bases aligning to TRBD2. The ends lost 0 bases at V and 2 bases at J; junction bases unmatched: 9. Germline values: CDR1 SGDLS, CDR2 YYNGEE. The CDR3 contains 18 residues. For the CDR3, the DNA is TGTGCCAGCAGCGTAGAGTCTAGCGGGATTCCCCCCTACAATGAGCAGTTCTTC. The encoded protein is CASSVESSGIPPYNEQFF.